A single T cell receptor (beta chain) is shown here with its context. No antigen is known for it. Germline V gene data show CDR1 as WSHSY and CDR2 as SAAADI. The CDR3 is 15 residues long. The V segment lost 6 bases and the J segment 1 base; nucleotides outside the gene matches: 8. Every subset's genomic DNA went evenly onto several immunoSEQ plates. The data were produced by immunoSEQ multiplex PCR, yet TCRdb's version contains in-frame clones alone and is incomplete. This sample has millions of clones, with just over 90% found just once. This entry belongs to a study of shared clonotypes between healthy human individuals. Whole-study findings and limits: Non-shared clonotypes showed lower generation probabilities than clonotypes common to all four donors.

The gene calls are TRBV10-2 and TRBJ2-5, with 7 bases fitting TRBD1. The sequenced sample was naive CD4+ T cells from PBMCs. Described subset: CD45RA+ positively selected. The receptor was isolated from a man younger than 35 in good health. Some clones in this sample may be carry-over from other donors' samples. CDR3 DNA sequence: TGCGCCAGCAGCGACCCCGGGACAGCCCAAGAGACCCAGTACTTC. This sequence encodes CASSDPGTAQETQYF.